A single sample is the source of the 17 T cell receptor beta chains below, sequenced in a study of T cell repertoires in cytomegalovirus infection. No antigen has been identified for these receptors. Via MiXCR, TCRdb re-called the reads, giving one row per CDR3 protein. The top ten clones hold 55% to 60% of a sample with some 200,000 distinct CDR3 sequences, approximately 40% of them seen once. Specimen: CD8+ T cells from cultured PBMCs, collected from culture after CMV antigen stimulation. The receptors shown here come from a human donor in good health (CMV status not recorded). Some clones in this sample may be carry-over from other donors' samples.

This clonotype was counted only a few times. The chain links TRBV12-3 or TRBV12-4 to TRBJ2-3; TRBD2 is a possible D gene (6 bases). This CDR3 is built from 15 residues. The ends were cut back, 5 bases at V and 2 bases at J, with 14 bases in the middle. CDR3 DNA sequence: TGTGCCAGCAGTGGGGACTGGCGGAACACAGATACGCAGTATTTT. Protein sequence: CASSGDWRNTDTQYF.

This clonotype came up a few times. DNA of the CDR3: TGTGCCAGCAGTCCTAGGACAGGGGGCTCGGATACGCAGTATTTT. As protein: CASSPRTGGSDTQYF. The genes are TRBV28 and TRBJ2-3, with 11 bases matching TRBD1. Germline CDR1 reads MDHEN; CDR2 reads SYDVKM. This CDR3 comprises 15 residues. J lost 6 bases, V lost 5 bases, and 7 bases had no gene match.

This sequence joins TRBV18 and TRBJ1-1; perhaps TRBD1 as D (5 bases). CDR1 is KGHSH and CDR2 is LQKENI in the germline V gene. V was shortened by 2 bases and J by 3 bases, with 19 bases between the two germline ends. This CDR3 contains 17 residues. CDR3 in amino acids: CASSPILGESGDTEAFF. The CDR3 coding sequence is TGTGCCAGCTCACCAATTCTAGGGGAGTCGGGGGACACTGAAGCTTTCTTT.

This rearrangement joins TRBV20-1 to TRBJ2-1, with D possibly TRBD2 on 6 matching bases. V lost 6 bases to trimming and J lost 3 bases, with 18 bases between them. Per the germline V gene, CDR1 is DFQATT and CDR2 is SNEGSKA (reference sequence). This CDR3 has 15 residues. The CDR3 loop is CSAILGAGFYNEQFF. For the CDR3, the DNA is TGCAGTGCCATCCTCGGGGCGGGATTCTACAATGAGCAGTTCTTC.

The chain combines TRBV28 with TRBJ2-5; the match to TRBD1 covers 10 bases. CDR1 and CDR2 (germline): MDHEN, SYDVKM. There are 16 residues in the CDR3. The V and J ends lost 7 bases and 5 bases, in that order; junction bases with no gene match: 13. For the CDR3, the DNA is TGTGCCAGCACCCCAGGGCAGACAGGGGGCGGGGAGACCCAGTACTTC. Its protein product is CASTPGQTGGGETQYF.

In this sample, this clonotype turned up many times. V and J are TRBV7-3 and TRBJ2-2; D is unclear. V was trimmed by 5 bases and J by 5 bases, leaving 6 bases between them. Germline CDR1 and CDR2: SGHTA and FQGTGA. The CDR3 length is 12 residues. The CDR3, as DNA: TGTGCCAGCAGCCTTAATACCGGGGAGCTGTTTTTT. Its protein is CASSLNTGELFF.

V usage is TRBV7-9 and J usage is TRBJ2-5; the D gene is possibly TRBD1 (5 bases). Germline V gives CDR1 SEHNR, CDR2 FQNEAQ (reference sequence). The V end lost 1 base, the J end lost 4 bases, and 7 bases lay between the germline ends. The CDR3 is 13 residues long. CDR3 DNA: TGTGCCAGCAGCTTAGGCACAGGAGAGACCCAGTACTTC. It yields the protein CASSLGTGETQYF.

This clonotype was detected a few times. The chain links TRBV20-1 to TRBJ2-7; 8 bases align to TRBD2. Losses at the gene ends were 6 bases for V and 5 bases for J; bases not matched to a gene: 12. Germline loops: CDR1 DFQATT, CDR2 SNEGSKA (reference sequence). The CDR3 is made up of 14 amino acids. The CDR3 DNA sequence: TGCAGTGCCAAAGGGAGCGGGAGAACGGACGAGCAGTACTTC. Its protein product is CSAKGSGRTDEQYF.

This chain connects TRBV15 to TRBJ2-7; 10 bases map to TRBD1. Germline lookup yields CDR1 LNHNV and CDR2 YYDKDF (reference sequence). The ends lost 4 bases at V and 4 bases at J; junction bases unmatched: 1. This CDR3 is 13 amino acids long. CDR3 DNA sequence: TGTGCCACCAGCATGGGACAGGGGTACGAGCAGTACTTC. Its translation is CATSMGQGYEQYF.

In this sample, this clonotype turned up once. This chain links TRBV12-3 or TRBV12-4 with TRBJ2-2; D may be TRBD1 (5 bases). Trimming cost V 7 bases and J 0 bases, with 12 bases left between them. The CDR3 is made up of 15 amino acids. CDR3 nucleotides: TGTGCCAGCACTAACAGGAGTGCGAACACCGGGGAGCTGTTTTTT. It is translated as CASTNRSANTGELFF.

The table lists this clonotype with a few counts. The chain employs TRBV10-3 and TRBJ2-2; 7 positions agree with TRBD1. Germline V gene data show CDR1 as ENHRY and CDR2 as SYGVKD. V lost 2 bases to trimming and J lost 3 bases; unmatched junction nucleotides: 15. The CDR3 sequence is 19 residues long. CDR3 sequence: CAISEGGDRVLPYTGELFF. CDR3 sequence (DNA): TGTGCCATCAGTGAGGGGGGAGACAGGGTCCTACCATACACCGGGGAGCTGTTTTTT.

V is TRBV7-4 and J is TRBJ1-5; D not certain. Trimming took 0 bases from V and 11 from J, leaving 14 bases between them. CDR3 length: 14 residues. Germline V gene data show CDR1 as SGHVT and CDR2 as SQSDAQ. DNA of the CDR3: TGTGCCAGCAGCTTAGCGCAAAGTCCTAGGACCCAGCATTTT. It specifies CASSLAQSPRTQHF.

This clonotype was observed once. This chain uses TRBV7-3 with TRBJ1-1, with D possibly matching TRBD1 (5 bases). V was trimmed by 5 bases and J by 1 base, leaving 14 bases between them. CDR1 SGHTA and CDR2 FQGTGA come from the germline V gene. The CDR3 sequence is 15 residues long. CDR3 DNA: TGTGCCAGCAGCCTGGGGGGTTCGCCGAACACTGAAGCTTTCTTT. This encodes CASSLGGSPNTEAFF.

The CDR3 sequence: CASSLAGKAFF. The CDR3 region has the DNA TGCGCCAGCAGCTTGGCGGGAAAAGCTTTCTTT. V gene TRBV5-1 combines with J gene TRBJ1-1, with D unresolved. CDR1 SGHRS and CDR2 YFSETQ come from the germline V gene. The CDR3 contains 11 residues. Trimming shortened V by 0 bases and J by 9 bases, and 6 bases separated the two germline ends.

This clonotype has more than one count but fewer than ten. CDR3 amino acids: CASSFPSGGASEFDEQFF. The CDR3 region has the DNA TGTGCCAGCAGCTTCCCTAGCGGGGGGGCTTCCGAATTTGATGAGCAGTTCTTC. This chain uses TRBV7-9 with TRBJ2-1; 12 bases agree with TRBD2. In germline, CDR1 is SEHNR, CDR2 FQNEAQ (reference sequence). The CDR3 sequence is 18 residues long. The V segment lost 3 bases and the J segment 8 bases; nucleotides outside the gene matches: 14.

The rearrangement joins TRBV12-3 or TRBV12-4 to TRBJ1-1, with D maybe TRBD1 (6 bases). There are 14 residues in the CDR3. The V and J ends lost 8 bases and 0 bases respectively, with 13 bases between them. The CDR3 loop is CASYSRGLNTEAFF. The CDR3 coding sequence is TGTGCCAGCTATTCCAGGGGACTGAACACTGAAGCTTTCTTT.

The rearrangement links TRBV27 to TRBJ1-5; possible D gene TRBD1, 6 bases. With 5 bases removed from V and 2 bases from J, the gap between germline ends came to 16 bases. This CDR3 comprises 16 residues. CDR1 and CDR2 from the germline V gene are MNHEY and SMNVEV (reference sequence). The CDR3, as DNA: TGTGCCAGCAGTCAAGGGGGAGGGTCTGGCAATCAGCCCCAGCATTTT. This translates into CASSQGGGSGNQPQHF.